This record concerns one TCR beta chain sequence. CDR3 length: 15 amino acids. Per the germline V gene, CDR1 is LNHNV and CDR2 is YYDKDF (reference sequence). Trimming cost V 3 bases and J 2 bases; bases outside gene matches: 4. This sample was included in a study of blood T cell repertoires in COVID-19. Clones were sequenced by immunoSEQ multiplex PCR, and TCRdb holds only the in-frame ones, with some missing. Among 300,000 to 400,000 clones listed, 80% to 90% were seen once. The sequencing sample was made of PBMCs or T cells enriched from blood (not recorded which). The TCR originated in a man under 40 who had recovered from COVID-19. V and J are TRBV15 and TRBJ2-7; 10 bases map to TRBD1. The CDR3 DNA is TGTGCCACCAGCAGTGGGGACAGGGGAGCCTACGAGCAGTACTTC. As protein: CATSSGDRGAYEQYF.